Listed below are T cell receptor beta chains from one sample, sequenced in a study of T cell clonotyping in hematopoietic cell transplantation. TCRdb's copy holds only in-frame clones and misses some; the assay was immunoSEQ multiplex PCR. The sample holds some 30,000 clones, 60% to 80% seen once. This specimen consisted of peripheral blood mononuclear cells, obtained before stem cell transplant. These receptor sequences come from a man between 50 and 59 years old with myelodysplastic syndrome. Some clones in this sample may be carry-over from other donors' samples. The CDR3 runs from the conserved cysteine through the conserved F or W. The D gene is left open where the match is weak. Clone size, where shown, is once, few, many, or a class for clones that have expanded.

clone_size: few
j_call: TRBJ2-7
v_call: TRBV5-6
d_call: NA
cdr3_aa: CASSLARGYEQYF
cdr3_nt: TGTGCCAGCAGCTTGGCCAGGGGCTACGAGCAGTACTTC

clone_size: few
j_call: TRBJ2-5
v_call: TRBV7-2
d_call: NA
cdr3_aa: CASSLGSLQETQYF
cdr3_nt: TGTGCCAGCAGCTTAGGTTCCCTACAAGAGACCCAGTACTTC

clone_size: once
j_call: TRBJ2-7
v_call: TRBV28
d_call: TRBD2
cdr3_aa: CASSPWTSGRPLYEQYF
cdr3_nt: TGTGCCAGCAGTCCATGGACTAGCGGGAGGCCACTCTACGAGCAGTACTTC

clone_size: NA
j_call: TRBJ1-1
v_call: TRBV30
d_call: NA
cdr3_aa: CAWSVQTTEAFF
cdr3_nt: TGTGCCTGGAGTGTACAAACCACTGAAGCTTTCTTT

clone_size: once
j_call: TRBJ2-1
v_call: TRBV2
d_call: NA
cdr3_aa: CASSEGLVPFF
cdr3_nt: TGTGCCAGCAGTGAAGGACTAGTTCCGTTCTTC

clone_size: NA
j_call: TRBJ1-1
v_call: TRBV6-5
d_call: NA
cdr3_aa: CASAPGGGTEAFF
cdr3_nt: TGTGCCAGCGCTCCGGGTGGGGGGACTGAAGCTTTCTTT

clone_size: once
j_call: TRBJ2-5
v_call: TRBV29-1
d_call: NA
cdr3_aa: CSATGGGTQYF
cdr3_nt: TGCAGCGCGACTGGGGGTGGGACCCAGTACTTC

clone_size: NA
j_call: TRBJ2-7
v_call: TRBV27
d_call: TRBD1
cdr3_aa: CASSLSQGAYEQYF
cdr3_nt: TGTGCCAGCAGTTTATCACAGGGGGCCTACGAGCAGTACTTC

clone_size: few
j_call: TRBJ2-5
v_call: TRBV7-9
d_call: TRBD2
cdr3_aa: CASSLASGLAGETQYF
cdr3_nt: TGTGCCAGCAGCTTAGCGAGCGGACTAGCCGGCGAGACCCAGTACTTC

clone_size: NA
j_call: TRBJ2-1
v_call: TRBV2
d_call: NA
cdr3_aa: CASRVGGADYNEQFF
cdr3_nt: TGTGCCAGCAGGGTTGGGGGGGCGGACTACAATGAGCAGTTCTTC

clone_size: NA
j_call: TRBJ1-2
v_call: TRBV25-1
d_call: TRBD1
cdr3_aa: CASSELGVGQGDYGYTF
cdr3_nt: TGTGCCAGCAGTGAATTGGGGGTTGGACAGGGTGACTATGGCTACACCTTC

clone_size: NA
j_call: TRBJ2-7
v_call: TRBV5-6
d_call: NA
cdr3_aa: CASSGAGTPSYEQYF
cdr3_nt: TGTGCCAGCAGCGGCGCCGGGACTCCTTCCTACGAGCAGTACTTC

clone_size: NA
j_call: TRBJ2-7
v_call: TRBV6-1
d_call: NA
cdr3_aa: CASDRQATKQYF
cdr3_nt: TGTGCCAGTGATCGACAGGCTACTAAGCAGTACTTC

clone_size: NA
j_call: TRBJ1-3
v_call: TRBV14
d_call: NA
cdr3_aa: CASSQVWGNTIYF
cdr3_nt: TGTGCCAGCAGCCAAGTATGGGGAAACACCATATATTTT

clone_size: NA
j_call: TRBJ2-7
v_call: TRBV30
d_call: NA
cdr3_aa: CAWKGGNYEQYF
cdr3_nt: TGTGCCTGGAAAGGGGGAAACTACGAGCAGTACTTC

clone_size: NA
j_call: TRBJ1-1
v_call: TRBV4-1
d_call: NA
cdr3_aa: CASRGVTEAFF
cdr3_nt: TGCGCCAGCCGAGGGGTTACTGAAGCTTTCTTT

clone_size: NA
j_call: TRBJ2-3
v_call: TRBV27
d_call: NA
cdr3_aa: CASSLPEAPQYF
cdr3_nt: TGTGCCAGCAGTTTGCCGGAGGCCCCGCAGTATTTT

clone_size: NA
j_call: TRBJ1-2
v_call: TRBV7-9
d_call: NA
cdr3_aa: CASSLGRGVNYGYTF
cdr3_nt: TGTGCCAGCAGCTTAGGCAGGGGAGTTAACTATGGCTACACCTTC

clone_size: NA
j_call: TRBJ2-3
v_call: TRBV27
d_call: TRBD2
cdr3_aa: CASSSWEGRDTQYF
cdr3_nt: TGTGCCAGCAGTTCCTGGGAGGGTAGAGATACGCAGTATTTT

clone_size: NA
j_call: TRBJ2-7
v_call: TRBV5-5
d_call: TRBD1
cdr3_aa: CASSLSLDRAYEQYF
cdr3_nt: TGTGCCAGCAGCTTGAGTCTAGACAGGGCATACGAGCAGTACTTC

clone_size: NA
j_call: TRBJ1-5
v_call: TRBV6-5
d_call: NA
cdr3_aa: CASSQGNQPQHF
cdr3_nt: TGTGCCAGCAGCCAAGGGAATCAGCCCCAGCATTTT

clone_size: NA
j_call: TRBJ1-5
v_call: TRBV30
d_call: TRBD1
cdr3_aa: CAWSVQGSGPQHF
cdr3_nt: TGTGCCTGGAGTGTACAGGGGTCAGGGCCCCAGCATTTT

clone_size: few
j_call: TRBJ2-7
v_call: TRBV2
d_call: TRBD1
cdr3_aa: CASMWTGDEQYF
cdr3_nt: TGTGCCAGCATGTGGACAGGGGACGAGCAGTACTTC

clone_size: NA
j_call: TRBJ2-7
v_call: TRBV29-1
d_call: NA
cdr3_aa: CSVETQGYEQYF
cdr3_nt: TGCAGCGTTGAAACGCAGGGGTACGAGCAGTACTTC

clone_size: NA
j_call: TRBJ1-6
v_call: TRBV7-9
d_call: NA
cdr3_aa: CASSLEQYNSPLHF
cdr3_nt: TGTGCCAGCAGCTTAGAACAGTATAATTCACCCCTCCACTTT

clone_size: NA
j_call: TRBJ1-2
v_call: TRBV29-1
d_call: NA
cdr3_aa: CSADRGNYGYTF
cdr3_nt: TGCAGCGCGGACCGGGGGAACTATGGCTACACCTTC